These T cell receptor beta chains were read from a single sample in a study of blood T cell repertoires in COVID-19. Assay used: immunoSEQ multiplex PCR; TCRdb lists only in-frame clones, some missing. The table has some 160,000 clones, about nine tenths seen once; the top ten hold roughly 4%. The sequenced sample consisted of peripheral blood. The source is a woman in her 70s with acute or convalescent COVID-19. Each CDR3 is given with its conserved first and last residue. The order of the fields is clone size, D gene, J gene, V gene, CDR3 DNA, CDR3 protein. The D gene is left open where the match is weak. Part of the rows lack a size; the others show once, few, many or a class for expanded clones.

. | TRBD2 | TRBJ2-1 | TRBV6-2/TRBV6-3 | TGTGCCAGCAGTACCGGGACTAGCGTATCAACCCCGTTCTTC | CASSTGTSVSTPFF
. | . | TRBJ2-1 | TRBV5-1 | TGCGCCAGCAGCTTGGCTTTCAATGAGCAGTTCTTC | CASSLAFNEQFF
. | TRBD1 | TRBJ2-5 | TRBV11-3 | TGTGCCAGCAGCTTAGGATTAGGACAGGGGCAAGAGACCCAGTACTTC | CASSLGLGQGQETQYF
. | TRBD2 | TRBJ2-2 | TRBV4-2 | TGTGCCAGCAGCCAAGCCCTAGCGGGGGACGCGAACACCGGGGAGCTGTTTTTT | CASSQALAGDANTGELFF
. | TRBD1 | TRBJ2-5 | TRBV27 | TGTGCCAGCAGTATGAGGGGACAGGAGACCCAGTACTTC | CASSMRGQETQYF
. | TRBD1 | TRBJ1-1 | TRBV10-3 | TGTGCCATCAAGGGCAGGGGGGACACTGAAGCTTTCTTT | CAIKGRGDTEAFF
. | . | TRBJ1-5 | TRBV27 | TGTGCCAGCAGCCCCACCCCCGGGGGGATTCAGCCCCAGCATTTT | CASSPTPGGIQPQHF
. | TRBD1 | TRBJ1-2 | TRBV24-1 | TGTGCCACCAGTGATGAAGACAGGGGGAACTATGGCTACACCTTC | CATSDEDRGNYGYTF
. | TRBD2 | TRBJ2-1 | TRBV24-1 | TGTGCCACCAGCACTAGCGGGGTCTACAATGAGCAGTTCTTC | CATSTSGVYNEQFF
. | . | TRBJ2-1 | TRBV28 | TGTGCCAGCACCACTGGGGCTCAGGGGCGGAATGAGCAGTTCTTC | CASTTGAQGRNEQFF
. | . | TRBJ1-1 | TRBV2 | TGTGCCAGCAGTGCGTTGGGTCCCGGGGGTGAAGCTTTCTTT | CASSALGPGGEAFF
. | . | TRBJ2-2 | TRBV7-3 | TGTGCCAGCAGCCCCGGGATGCCCGGGGAGCTGTTTTTT | CASSPGMPGELFF
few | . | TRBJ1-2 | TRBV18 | TGTGCCAGCTCACCACCGGGACTGGCGGGCTATGGCTACACCTTC | CASSPPGLAGYGYTF
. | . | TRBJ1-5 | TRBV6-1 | TGTGCCAGCAGTGACAATCTACGACAGCCCCAGCATTTT | CASSDNLRQPQHF
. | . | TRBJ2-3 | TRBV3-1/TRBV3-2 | TGTGCCAGCAGCCTAACAGATACGCAGTATTTT | CASSLTDTQYF
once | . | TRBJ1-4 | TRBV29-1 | TGCAGCGTTGTGACAGGACCAACTAATGAAAAACTGTTTTTT | CSVVTGPTNEKLFF
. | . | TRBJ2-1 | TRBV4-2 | TGTGCCAGCAGCCCGCTCGACGCAGGGTTGAAGAATGAGCAGTTCTTC | CASSPLDAGLKNEQFF
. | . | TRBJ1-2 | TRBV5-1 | TGCGCCAGCAGCGCGGGACTCGGAGCTAACTATGGCTACACCTTC | CASSAGLGANYGYTF
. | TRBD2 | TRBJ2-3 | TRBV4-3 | TGCGCCAGCAGCCACGATTTGACTAGCGGGATCACAGATACGCAGTATTTT | CASSHDLTSGITDTQYF
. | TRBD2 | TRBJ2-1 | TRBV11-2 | TGTGCCAGCAGCTTAGGGGTGAGCGGGGGGCCGGGGAATGAGCAGTTCTTC | CASSLGVSGGPGNEQFF
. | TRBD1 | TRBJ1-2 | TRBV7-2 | TGTGCCAGCAGCTTACGGACAGGGGGCGAATATGGCTACACCTTC | CASSLRTGGEYGYTF
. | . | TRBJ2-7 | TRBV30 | TGTGCCTGGAGTGTACTCACCGAGCAGTACTTC | CAWSVLTEQYF
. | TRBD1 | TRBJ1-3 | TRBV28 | TGTGCCAGCAGTGAGACAGGGGGGGGTGGAAACACCATATATTTT | CASSETGGGGNTIYF
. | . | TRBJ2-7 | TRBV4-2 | TGTGCCAGCAGCCGAGAAACGGGGAGGGGGTCCTACGAGCAGTACTTC | CASSRETGRGSYEQYF
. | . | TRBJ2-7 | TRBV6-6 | TGTGCCAGCAGTTACTCCGGAGTCGGAGACCTCGGATTC | CASSYSGVGDLGF
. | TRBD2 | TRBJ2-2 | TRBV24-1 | TGTGCCACCAGTGATTGGACTAGCGGGAATGTCGGGGAGCTGTTTTTT | CATSDWTSGNVGELFF
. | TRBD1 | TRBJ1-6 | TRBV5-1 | TGCGCCAGCAGCTTAGGACAGGGCGGATCACCCCTCCACTTT | CASSLGQGGSPLHF
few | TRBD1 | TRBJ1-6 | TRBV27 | TGTGCCAGCAGTTTGGCCGGGACAGATAATTCACCCCTCCACTTT | CASSLAGTDNSPLHF